The 5 T cell receptor beta chains presented below share a single source sample, sequenced in a study of CD8 T cells in ankylosing spondylitis. TCRdb re-derived calls from the 5' RACE reads in MiXCR, one entry per CDR3 protein. The sample lists 200,000 to 300,000 distinct CDR3 sequences; around 7.8% were seen once. The source material was blood, either unsorted or a sorted T cell fraction (not recorded which). The receptor source for this set is a male donor with ankylosing spondylitis or in good health (not recorded which).

In this sample, this clonotype turned up many times. This chain joins TRBV5-1 and TRBJ1-2; a possible D gene is TRBD1 (5 bases). V dropped 0 bases and J dropped 6 bases, with 21 bases sitting between them. The CDR3 loop spans 17 amino acids. The germline V gene encodes CDR1 SGHRS and CDR2 YFSETQ. DNA of the CDR3: TGCGCCAGCAGCTTGGTCTCGAACCAGGGAAGGGAACATGGCTACACCTTC. It yields the protein CASSLVSNQGREHGYTF.

This clonotype occurred a few times. This sequence joins TRBV5-5 and TRBJ2-7; D not certain. V lost 7 bases to trimming and J lost 0 bases, with 11 bases between them. Germline CDR1 SGHKS, CDR2 YYEKEE (reference sequence). This CDR3 comprises 13 residues. The CDR3 nucleotides read TGTGCCAGCGGCAGCCTTAGCTCCTACGAGCAGTACTTC. Amino acids: CASGSLSSYEQYF.

This clonotype was seen many times. This chain uses TRBV7-2 with TRBJ2-1; perhaps TRBD2 as D (7 bases). The CDR3 loop spans 16 amino acids. Germline values: CDR1 SGHTA, CDR2 FQGNSA. The V and J ends lost 1 base and 9 bases respectively, with 19 bases between them. The CDR3 loop is CASSLGTRGGVAEQFF. DNA of the CDR3: TGTGCCAGCAGCTTAGGGACTAGGGGGGGTGTCGCTGAGCAGTTCTTC.

This clonotype was recorded many times. This rearrangement joins TRBV12-3 or TRBV12-4 to TRBJ1-6; D is unclear. Trimming pared 4 bases from V and 0 bases from J, leaving 7 bases between. The CDR3 has 15 amino acids. The CDR3: CASSSTLSYNSPLHF. For the CDR3, the DNA is TGTGCCAGCAGTTCTACCCTCTCCTATAATTCACCCCTCCACTTT.

There are many counts of this clonotype. The J gene is TRBJ1-5, the V gene TRBV10-3; no clear D. Trimming cost V 0 bases and J 0 bases, with 15 bases left between them. In germline, CDR1 is ENHRY, CDR2 SYGVKD. This CDR3 contains 18 residues. Here the CDR3 reads CAISESAFSGDSNQPQHF. The CDR3 nucleotides are TGTGCCATCAGTGAGTCGGCCTTCTCTGGAGATAGCAATCAGCCCCAGCATTTT.